These T cell receptor beta chains were read from a single sample in a study of technical replicates of blood from several donors. The method was immunoSEQ multiplex PCR; TCRdb's version includes in-frame clones alone and lacks a portion of them. The sample lists 60,000 to 80,000 clones, roughly 92% occurring once. The source material was PBMCs. All receptors derive from a human donor in good health. Some clones in this sample may be carry-over from other donors' samples. The CDR3 runs from the conserved cysteine through the conserved F or W. The order of the fields is V gene, clone size, J gene, D gene, CDR3 DNA, CDR3 protein. A D gene is named only where the DNA matches it firmly. The size field is filled for only some rows; it gives once, few, many or a size class.

>TRBV18|NA|TRBJ2-2|NA
TGTGCCAGCTCACCACTATCAGCAGCGAATACGGGGACCGGGGAGCTGTTTTTT
CASSPLSAANTGTGELFF
>TRBV7-8|NA|TRBJ2-7|NA
TGTGCCAGCAGCTTAGGGACTCTCTACGAGCAGTACTTC
CASSLGTLYEQYF
>TRBV7-3|NA|TRBJ2-1|TRBD2
TGTGCCAGCAGCTTTGGACTAGCGGGGGGGAATGAGCAGTTCTTC
CASSFGLAGGNEQFF
>TRBV10-3|NA|TRBJ1-2|TRBD1
TGTGCCATCACAGGGGCAGGGGGTGGCTACACCTTC
CAITGAGGGYTF
>TRBV4-2|NA|TRBJ1-1|TRBD1
TGTGCCAGCAGCCAAGACCTGGACAGGGCCACTGAAGCTTTCTTT
CASSQDLDRATEAFF
>TRBV6-5|NA|TRBJ2-7|TRBD2
TGTGCCAGCAGTTACAGCGGGGGGCGCAACGAGCAGTACTTC
CASSYSGGRNEQYF
>TRBV7-9|NA|TRBJ2-7|TRBD2
TGTGCCAGCAGCCCTCGGTCTAAAGCGGGGTGGTCTCTCGAGCAGTACTTC
CASSPRSKAGWSLEQYF
>TRBV27|NA|TRBJ2-3|NA
TGTGCCAGCAGTCCCCAATGGGGAGAGAGCACAGATACGCAGTATTTT
CASSPQWGESTDTQYF
>TRBV30|NA|TRBJ2-6|NA
TGTGCCTGGAGTGTTACTGGGGCCAACGTCCTGACTTTC
CAWSVTGANVLTF
>TRBV4-3|NA|TRBJ2-1|NA
TGCGCCAGCAGCCAAGATCTTGGGGGAGGGACATACAATGAGCAGTTCTTC
CASSQDLGGGTYNEQFF
>TRBV15|NA|TRBJ2-1|NA
TGTGCCACCAGCAGAGGGATGAGCGTTGAGCAGTTCTTC
CATSRGMSVEQFF
>TRBV4-2|NA|TRBJ2-7|TRBD2
TGTGCCAGCAGCCAAGCCCCTAGCGGTTACGAGCAGTACTTC
CASSQAPSGYEQYF
>TRBV7-9|once|TRBJ2-3|NA
TGTGCCAGCAGCCTCTCGGAGCTTATAACAGATACGCAGTATTTT
CASSLSELITDTQYF
>TRBV14|once|TRBJ1-4|NA
TGTGCCAGCAGCCGAGAGGCGGTAGAAAAACTGTTTTTT
CASSREAVEKLFF
>TRBV29-1|NA|TRBJ1-2|NA
TGCAGCGTTGAGGCGGCCGTCTATGGCTACACCTTC
CSVEAAVYGYTF
>TRBV7-2|NA|TRBJ2-1|TRBD2
TGTGCCAGCAGCTTAGGAAGCGGGGGGGCCGGCAATGAGCAGTTCTTC
CASSLGSGGAGNEQFF
>TRBV29-1|NA|TRBJ2-1|TRBD1
TGCAGCGTTCGTGGGACAGGGGCCTTCAATGAGCAGTTCTTC
CSVRGTGAFNEQFF
>TRBV7-8|NA|TRBJ1-4|NA
TGTGCCAGCAGCACCCGAGAGGGCTGGAATGAAAAACTGTTTTTT
CASSTREGWNEKLFF
>TRBV2|NA|TRBJ2-2|TRBD2
TGTGCCAGCAGTGTCACTAGCGGGAGTTACACCGGGGAGCTGTTTTTT
CASSVTSGSYTGELFF
>TRBV12-5|NA|TRBJ2-3|NA
TGTGCTAGTGCCAGAACAGATACGCAGTATTTT
CASARTDTQYF
>TRBV6-5|NA|TRBJ2-3|TRBD1
TGTGCCAGCAGTTCCGGGACAGGGAGCACAGATACGCAGTATTTT
CASSSGTGSTDTQYF
>TRBV7-2|NA|TRBJ1-2|NA
TGTGCCAGCAGCCCCCGGGGAACCACCTATGGCTACACCTTC
CASSPRGTTYGYTF
>TRBV6-5|NA|TRBJ1-5|NA
TGTGCCAGCAGGGCTGGGGTAGCGGGCAATCAGCCCCAGCATTTT
CASRAGVAGNQPQHF
>TRBV7-2|NA|TRBJ2-5|NA
TGTGCCAGCAGCTCCGGTTCGGGAAAGAGGGAGACCCAGTACTTC
CASSSGSGKRETQYF
>TRBV27|NA|TRBJ2-7|NA
TGTGCCAGCACCCTATCTAGGGGGATCCACGAGCAGTACTTC
CASTLSRGIHEQYF
>TRBV6-1|NA|TRBJ2-1|TRBD1
TGTGCCAGCGGTTCGGGACAGGTCCTTAGCAATGAGCAGTTCTTC
CASGSGQVLSNEQFF
>TRBV6-5|NA|TRBJ2-1|NA
TGTGCCAGCAGTTACTCGCCCGGCTCCTACAATGAGCAGTTCTTC
CASSYSPGSYNEQFF
>TRBV25-1|NA|TRBJ2-1|TRBD2
TGTGCCAGCAGTGGTCTAGCGGGGATAGGTTGGCACAATGAGCAGTTCTTC
CASSGLAGIGWHNEQFF
>TRBV2|NA|TRBJ2-2|NA
TGTGCCAGCAAATCGGGGGACCTTAACACCGGGGAGCTGTTTTTT
CASKSGDLNTGELFF
>TRBV7-2|NA|TRBJ1-2|TRBD1
TGTGCCAGCAGCTTTCCGGACAGGGCAGATGGCTACACCTTC
CASSFPDRADGYTF
>TRBV7-9|NA|TRBJ2-7|TRBD2
TGTGCCAGCAGCTTACACGGCGGGAGCTCCTACGAGCAGTACTTC
CASSLHGGSSYEQYF
>TRBV30|NA|TRBJ2-1|TRBD2
TGTGCCTGGAGAAGACTAGCGGGAAGACCGAATGAGCAGTTCTTC
CAWRRLAGRPNEQFF